The TCR beta chain under discussion was sequenced for a study of blood T cell repertoires in COVID-19. Here immunoSEQ multiplex PCR was the method, and the copy in TCRdb shows in-frame clones only, minus some. The table includes under 300,000 clones, roughly 89% detected once. This CDR3 region has 16 residues. CDR1 is KGHSH, CDR2 LQKENI, per germline. V lost 2 bases, J lost 4 bases, and 6 bases stayed unmatched. J is TRBJ1-1 and V is TRBV18; 11 positions match TRBD1. This receptor was taken from a woman aged 35 to 49 who had recovered from COVID-19. The specimen sequenced was peripheral blood. CDR3 coding DNA: TGTGCCAGCTCACCATCGGACAGGGGGCCGATCACTGAAGCTTTCTTT. It translates to CASSPSDRGPITEAFF.